The entry that follows covers one T cell receptor beta chain sequence. V was cut by 5 bases and J by 5 bases, with 9 bases left in between. This CDR3 is 12 amino acids long. Germline values: CDR1 LNHDA, CDR2 SQIVND (reference sequence). This record comes from a study of long-term antiretroviral therapy in people with HIV. The libraries were made with immunoSEQ v3.0 at survey level. The protocol was immunoSEQ multiplex PCR, while the TCRdb copy is restricted to in-frame clones and leaves out a portion. This sample has 25,000 to 30,000 clones, with less than 90% found just once. The sequenced sample was unsorted PBMCs, obtained 0.4 years after starting antiretroviral therapy. This sequence originates from a man between 18 and 29 years old with HIV. The V gene is TRBV19, the J gene TRBJ1-1; no clear D. The CDR3 spells CASSPRPTEAFF. The CDR3 DNA follows: TGTGCCAGTAGTCCGCGCCCGACTGAAGCTTTCTTT.